This T cell receptor (beta chain) is from a study of blood T cell repertoires in COVID-19. Overall study: There were acute and convalescent COVID-19 samples, and they came from the United States, Italy and Spain. T cells, B-cell-depleted T cells, or PBMCs provided the cDNA or gDNA that served as material.

From germline, CDR1 is MDHEN and CDR2 SYDVKM. This CDR3 spans 14 amino acids. Trimming removed 7 bases at V and 4 bases at J, with 16 bases between. Only one count was recorded for this clone. How the authors handled the data: How many nucleated cells were present was estimated from reference gene primer amplification. Sequencing was performed with immunoSEQ multiplex PCR; in TCRdb, only in-frame clones are kept and a portion is missing. V, J and clone size are those of that table, while D and trimming were read from the DNA. The table lists about 58,000 clones, roughly nine tenths of them singletons, with roughly 7.7% in the top ten.

V is TRBV28 and J is TRBJ1-1; D uncertain. The source material was peripheral blood. This TCR was recovered from a woman aged 70-85 years with active COVID-19. The CDR3 coding sequence is TGTGCCAGCACTCTCGTTCAGGTGACCACTGAAGCTTTCTTT. Its protein product is CASTLVQVTTEAFF. Variable domain in full (rest from reference TRBV28 and TRBJ1-1): DVKVTQSSRYLVKRTGEKVFLECVQDMDHENMFWYRQDPGLGLRLIYFSYDVKMKEKGDIPEGYSVSREKKERFSLILESASTNQTSMYLCASTLVQVTTEAFFGQGTRLTVV.